This T cell receptor beta chain was sequenced during a study of control samples from healthy donors and cancer patients. The CDR3 totals 13 residues. V was pared by 3 bases and J by 5 bases, with 8 bases between. Looked up from germline, CDR1 is KGHSH and CDR2 is LQKENI. TCRdb keeps only in-frame clones here, not all; method: immunoSEQ multiplex PCR. There are 60,000 to 70,000 clones in the sample; approximately 85% occur only once, and approximately 5% lies in the top ten. This sequence joins TRBV18 and TRBJ1-5; D is unclear. Sequenced material: blood. The source is a man in his forties in good health. The chain's CDR3 is CASSPGLDQPQHF. In DNA, the CDR3 is TGTGCCAGCTCACCCGGCCTTGATCAGCCCCAGCATTTT.